The present T cell receptor beta chain was sequenced within a study of T-cell memory formation after mild COVID-19. Study information: The TCR clusters were mostly specific to one donor.

Barcoded TCR alpha and TCR beta cDNA libraries with UMIs came from 5'RACE using constant-segment primers. One entry per CDR3 protein results from TCRdb running MiXCR on the 5' RACE reads. Here the sample spans more than 400,000 distinct CDR3 sequences, about 18% being singletons. This clonotype was seen only a few times. Its antigen remains unknown. Overall study results and limits: CD4+ contracting clones were mainly CM and EM; CD8+ ones, EMRA. Memory cells collected pre-infection included some clones that later responded, suggesting cross-reactive memory joined.

CDR1 and CDR2 from the germline V gene are SEHNR and FQNEAQ (reference sequence). The CDR3 is made up of 18 amino acids. Germline trimming cut 4 bases from V and 0 bases from J; bases unmatched to any gene: 9. The chain joins TRBV7-9 to TRBJ2-6; TRBD2 matches 7 bases. This clonotype originated in an adult woman who had mild COVID-19 (a few samples of this study predate the infection). Cell type and time point are not known. Material for sequencing was PBMCs or a T cell subset sorted from them (not recorded which). The CDR3 bases are TGTGCCAGCAGCTGGGGCGGGGGACCTACCTCTGGGGCCAACGTCCTGACTTTC. Its protein product is CASSWGGGPTSGANVLTF.